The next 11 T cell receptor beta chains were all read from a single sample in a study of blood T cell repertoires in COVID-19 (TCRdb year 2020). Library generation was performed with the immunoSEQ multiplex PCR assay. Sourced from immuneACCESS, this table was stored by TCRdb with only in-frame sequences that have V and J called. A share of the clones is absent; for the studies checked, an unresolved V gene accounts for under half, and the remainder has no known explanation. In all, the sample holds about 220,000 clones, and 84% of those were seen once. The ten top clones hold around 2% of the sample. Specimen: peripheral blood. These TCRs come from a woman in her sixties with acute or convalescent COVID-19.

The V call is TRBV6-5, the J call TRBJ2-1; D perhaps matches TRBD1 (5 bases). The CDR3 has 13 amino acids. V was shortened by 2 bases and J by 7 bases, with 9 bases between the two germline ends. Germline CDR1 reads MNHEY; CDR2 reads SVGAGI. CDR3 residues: CASSYQGLNEQFF. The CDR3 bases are TGTGCCAGCAGTTACCAGGGTTTGAATGAGCAGTTCTTC.

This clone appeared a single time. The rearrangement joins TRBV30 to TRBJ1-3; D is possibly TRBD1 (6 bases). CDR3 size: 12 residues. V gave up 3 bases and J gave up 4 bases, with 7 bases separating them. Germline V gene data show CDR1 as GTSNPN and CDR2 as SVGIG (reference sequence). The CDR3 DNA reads TGTGCCTGGAGAACAGGGGGAAACACCATATATTTT. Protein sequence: CAWRTGGNTIYF.

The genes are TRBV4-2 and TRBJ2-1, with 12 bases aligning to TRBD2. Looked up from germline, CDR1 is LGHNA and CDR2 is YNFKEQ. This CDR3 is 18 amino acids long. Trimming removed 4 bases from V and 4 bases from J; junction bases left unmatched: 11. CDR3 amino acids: CASSLLRAGTSGYNEQFF. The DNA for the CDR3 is TGTGCCAGCAGCCTGCTACGGGCCGGGACTAGCGGGTACAATGAGCAGTTCTTC.

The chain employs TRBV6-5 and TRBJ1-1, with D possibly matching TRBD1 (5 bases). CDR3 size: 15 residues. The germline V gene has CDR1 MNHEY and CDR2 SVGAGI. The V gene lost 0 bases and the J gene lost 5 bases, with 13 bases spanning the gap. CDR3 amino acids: CASSYSAGLGTEAFF. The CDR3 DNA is TGTGCCAGCAGTTACTCCGCAGGGCTGGGGACTGAAGCTTTCTTT.

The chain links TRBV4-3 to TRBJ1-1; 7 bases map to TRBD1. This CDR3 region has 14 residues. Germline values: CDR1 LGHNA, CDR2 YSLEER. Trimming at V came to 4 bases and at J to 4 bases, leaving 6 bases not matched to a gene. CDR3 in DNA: TGCGCCAGCAGCCTAATAGACAGGGCCACTGAAGCTTTCTTT. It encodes CASSLIDRATEAFF.

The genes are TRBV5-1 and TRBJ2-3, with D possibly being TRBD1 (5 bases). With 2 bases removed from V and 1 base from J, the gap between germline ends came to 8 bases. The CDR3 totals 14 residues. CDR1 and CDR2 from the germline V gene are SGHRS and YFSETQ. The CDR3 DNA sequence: TGCGCCAGCAGCTTCAGGGCGCGCACAGATACGCAGTATTTT. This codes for CASSFRARTDTQYF.

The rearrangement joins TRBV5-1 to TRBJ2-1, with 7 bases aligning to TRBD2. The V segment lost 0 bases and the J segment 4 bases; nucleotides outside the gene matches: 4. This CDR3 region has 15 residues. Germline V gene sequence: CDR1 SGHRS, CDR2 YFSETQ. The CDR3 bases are TGCGCCAGCAGCTTGGATGCGGGGGTTTACAATGAGCAGTTCTTC. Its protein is CASSLDAGVYNEQFF.

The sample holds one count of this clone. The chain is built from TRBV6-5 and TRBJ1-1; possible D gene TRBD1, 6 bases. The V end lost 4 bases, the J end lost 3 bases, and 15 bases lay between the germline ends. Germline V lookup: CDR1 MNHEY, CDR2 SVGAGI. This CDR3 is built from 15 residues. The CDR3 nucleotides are TGTGCCAGCAGTTTCACAGGGTTCGGTGACACTGAAGCTTTCTTT. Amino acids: CASSFTGFGDTEAFF.

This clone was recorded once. For the CDR3, the DNA is TGTGCCAGCAGCTTAGGGGGACTGCAGTTCTTC. Protein: CASSLGGLQFF. This rearrangement joins TRBV11-2 to TRBJ2-1, with D maybe TRBD2 (6 bases). CDR3 length equals 11 residues. Trimming removed 1 base from V and 12 bases from J, with 7 bases in between. Germline V gene sequence: CDR1 SGHAT, CDR2 FQNNGV.

CDR3 in amino acids: CASSIGTGFGSNTEAFF. DNA for the CDR3: TGTGCCAGTAGTATCGGGACAGGGTTCGGTTCGAACACTGAAGCTTTCTTT. The rearrangement joins TRBV19 to TRBJ1-1; 9 nucleotides agree with TRBD1. The CDR3 spans 17 residues. Looked up from germline, CDR1 is LNHDA and CDR2 is SQIVND (reference sequence). V was pared by 3 bases and J by 1 base, with 9 bases of the junction left unmatched.

The CDR3 loop is CATFPGLAGGSSYNEQFF. The CDR3 nucleotides are TGTGCCACTTTTCCGGGACTAGCGGGGGGCTCATCCTACAATGAGCAGTTCTTC. The J gene is TRBJ2-1, the V gene TRBV19; TRBD2 agrees at 15 bases. The germline V gene encodes CDR1 LNHDA and CDR2 SQIVND (reference sequence). V dropped 10 bases and J dropped 1; count of bases not matched to a gene: 11. The CDR3 covers 18 residues.